Listed below are T cell receptor beta chains from one sample, sequenced in a study of CD8+ T cells in alopecia areata. TCRdb's copy holds only in-frame clones and misses some; the assay was immunoSEQ multiplex PCR. The repertoire holds 120,000 or so clones, with about 50% as singletons. The material sequenced was NKG2D-low CD8+ T cells sorted from blood. The receptors derive from a human donor with alopecia areata. Each CDR3 is given with its conserved first and last residue. A D gene is named only where the DNA matches it firmly. Where a row states a size, it is once, few, many or the class of an expanded clone; other rows omit it.

len: 15; d_gene: TRBD2; v_gene: TRBV4-2; abundance: NA; j_gene: TRBJ2-2; CDR3aa: CASSQSGEHTGELFF; CDR3nt: TGTGCCAGCAGCCAAAGCGGGGAGCACACCGGGGAGCTGTTTTTT
len: 13; d_gene: NA; v_gene: TRBV29-1; abundance: NA; j_gene: TRBJ1-3; CDR3aa: CSVRTAPGNTIYF; CDR3nt: TGCAGCGTCCGGACAGCACCGGGAAACACCATATATTTT
len: 11; d_gene: NA; v_gene: TRBV29-1; abundance: NA; j_gene: TRBJ2-2; CDR3aa: CSATDTGELFF; CDR3nt: TGCAGCGCGACAGACACCGGGGAGCTGTTTTTT
len: 13; d_gene: NA; v_gene: TRBV30; abundance: once; j_gene: TRBJ2-7; CDR3aa: CAWNPGDVYEQYF; CDR3nt: TGTGCCTGGAATCCGGGGGACGTCTACGAGCAGTACTTC
len: 15; d_gene: TRBD1; v_gene: TRBV29-1; abundance: NA; j_gene: TRBJ2-4; CDR3aa: CSVEEGSTGVNIQYF; CDR3nt: TGCAGCGTTGAAGAGGGGTCGACAGGGGTAAACATTCAGTACTTC
len: 16; d_gene: TRBD1; v_gene: TRBV27; abundance: few; j_gene: TRBJ2-2; CDR3aa: CASDLRDRATTGELFF; CDR3nt: TGTGCCAGCGACCTCCGGGACAGGGCGACCACCGGGGAGCTGTTTTTT
len: 14; d_gene: NA; v_gene: TRBV2; abundance: NA; j_gene: TRBJ2-7; CDR3aa: CASSDPDTSYEQYF; CDR3nt: TGTGCCAGCAGTGACCCGGACACCTCCTACGAGCAGTACTTC
len: 15; d_gene: TRBD2; v_gene: TRBV4-1; abundance: NA; j_gene: TRBJ2-7; CDR3aa: CASSPIAGEVYEQYF; CDR3nt: TGTGCCAGCAGCCCGATAGCGGGAGAGGTCTACGAGCAGTACTTC
len: 14; d_gene: TRBD1; v_gene: TRBV5-1; abundance: NA; j_gene: TRBJ1-1; CDR3aa: CASSPDRETTEAFF; CDR3nt: TGCGCCAGCAGCCCGGACAGGGAAACCACTGAAGCTTTCTTT
len: 23; d_gene: NA; v_gene: TRBV29-1; abundance: NA; j_gene: TRBJ2-1; CDR3aa: CSVESPTSVPSGRRAAPYNEQFF; CDR3nt: TGCAGCGTTGAGTCGCCCACCTCGGTCCCGAGCGGTCGCAGGGCGGCACCCTACAATGAGCAGTTCTTC
len: 11; d_gene: NA; v_gene: TRBV30; abundance: NA; j_gene: TRBJ2-5; CDR3aa: CAWTGPETQYF; CDR3nt: TGTGCCTGGACCGGCCCCGAGACCCAGTACTTC
len: 15; d_gene: TRBD2; v_gene: TRBV5-1; abundance: NA; j_gene: TRBJ2-3; CDR3aa: CASSRRTSNTDTQYF; CDR3nt: TGCGCCAGCAGCAGGCGGACTAGCAACACAGATACGCAGTATTTT
len: 14; d_gene: TRBD1; v_gene: TRBV29-1; abundance: few; j_gene: TRBJ1-2; CDR3aa: CSVEGQGALYGYTF; CDR3nt: TGCAGCGTTGAGGGCCAGGGGGCTCTCTATGGCTACACCTTC
len: 17; d_gene: TRBD2; v_gene: TRBV7-9; abundance: NA; j_gene: TRBJ2-4; CDR3aa: CASSGRLSGRGENIQYF; CDR3nt: TGTGCCAGCAGCGGACGACTAAGCGGGAGGGGGGAAAACATTCAGTACTTC
len: 14; d_gene: NA; v_gene: TRBV29-1; abundance: few; j_gene: TRBJ2-2; CDR3aa: CSVALDGNTGELFF; CDR3nt: TGCAGCGTTGCGTTGGACGGAAACACCGGGGAGCTGTTTTTT
len: 14; d_gene: NA; v_gene: TRBV29-1; abundance: once; j_gene: TRBJ2-7; CDR3aa: CSVEDNSETYEQYF; CDR3nt: TGCAGCGTTGAAGATAATAGCGAAACCTACGAGCAGTACTTC
len: 14; d_gene: NA; v_gene: TRBV11-2; abundance: NA; j_gene: TRBJ2-3; CDR3aa: CASSFTGATDTQYF; CDR3nt: TGTGCCAGCAGCTTTACCGGGGCCACAGATACGCAGTATTTT
len: 12; d_gene: NA; v_gene: TRBV29-1; abundance: NA; j_gene: TRBJ2-2; CDR3aa: CSGHSPTGELFF; CDR3nt: TGCAGTGGTCACTCGCCCACCGGGGAGCTGTTTTTT